Each of the 19 T cell receptor beta chains below was sequenced from the same sample in a study of control samples from healthy donors and cancer patients. Clones were read by immunoSEQ multiplex PCR, and TCRdb kept only the in-frame ones, dropping some. This repertoire shows roughly 86,000 clones, less than 95% found once; its top ten account for 3% to 4.5%. Sample: blood. Receptors were obtained from a woman under 30 in good health.

The chain recombines TRBV12-3 or TRBV12-4 with TRBJ1-1; no definite D call. The CDR3 has 13 amino acids. V lost 6 bases and J lost 1, with 9 bases in between. The CDR3 DNA reads TGTGCCAGCAGCCCACACCAGAACACTGAAGCTTTCTTT. Protein product: CASSPHQNTEAFF.

The V gene is TRBV5-6, the J gene TRBJ1-1; D uncertain. The length of the CDR3 is 14 residues. The V end was cut by 1 base, the J end by 1 base, with 8 bases between. Germline lookup yields CDR1 SGHDT and CDR2 YYEEEE. The DNA for the CDR3 is TGTGCCAGCAGCTTGACGGGGAGGAACACTGAAGCTTTCTTT. This encodes CASSLTGRNTEAFF.

The rearrangement uses TRBV19 and TRBJ1-5; D not resolved. The germline gives CDR1 LNHDA, CDR2 SQIVND (reference sequence). V was trimmed by 1 base and J by 1 base, leaving 11 bases between them. CDR3 length: 16 amino acids. This chain's CDR3 is CASSIVGYPSNQPQHF. The CDR3, as DNA: TGTGCCAGTAGTATAGTCGGGTATCCGAGCAATCAGCCCCAGCATTTT.

The chain is built from TRBV6-5 and TRBJ2-7; 9 nucleotides line up with TRBD2. CDR3 length equals 14 residues. Germline V lookup: CDR1 MNHEY, CDR2 SVGAGI. Trimming cost V 2 bases and J 3 bases; bases outside gene matches: 2. The CDR3: CASSYGSGGYEQYF. CDR3 DNA sequence: TGTGCCAGCAGTTACGGTAGCGGGGGCTACGAGCAGTACTTC.

The rearrangement uses TRBV6-1 and TRBJ1-1; possibly TRBD1 for D (6 bases). V was cut by 6 bases and J by 4 bases, with 12 bases left in between. From germline, CDR1 is MNHNS and CDR2 SASEGT. The CDR3 spans 13 residues. Here the CDR3 DNA reads TGTGCCAGCAGCTCAGGGGTTTTCACTGAAGCTTTCTTT. Its protein is CASSSGVFTEAFF.

This chain connects TRBV29-1 to TRBJ2-1; TRBD1 agrees at 8 bases. V shed 4 bases and J 2 bases; nucleotides not matched to a gene: 4. Per germline, CDR1 SQVTM and CDR2 ANQGSEA. The CDR3 extends over 14 amino acids. The CDR3 loop is CSVVTGEAYNEQFF. CDR3 bases: TGCAGCGTTGTGACAGGGGAGGCCTACAATGAGCAGTTCTTC.

The chain couples TRBV6-5 to TRBJ1-2, with a tentative D call TRBD1 (6 bases). V lost 8 bases and J 4 bases, leaving 20 bases between the germline ends. This CDR3 is 15 amino acids long. Germline CDR1 MNHEY, CDR2 SVGAGI. CDR3 in amino acids: CASGTPPTGSYGYTF. CDR3 DNA: TGTGCCAGCGGAACACCGCCGACAGGAAGCTATGGCTACACCTTC.

The CDR3, as DNA: TGTGCTAGCGGTAATGAGAGCAATCAGCCCCAGCATTTT. This gives the protein CASGNESNQPQHF. The chain has TRBV12-5 and TRBJ1-5; D is unclear. The CDR3 runs 13 residues. Trimming pared 9 bases from V and 1 base from J, leaving 10 bases between. The germline V gene has CDR1 LGHNT and CDR2 FRNRAP.

The rearrangement links TRBV21-1 to TRBJ1-1. TRBV21-1 is flagged as a pseudogene. The CDR3 has 19 residues. CDR3 DNA: TGTGCCAGCAGCAAAGGGTGGAGGGGTTCCGGGGCTTATGTAGCTGAAGCTTTCTTT. As protein: CASSKGWRGSGAYVAEAFF.

V gene TRBV2 combines with J gene TRBJ1-2; no firm D call. The CDR3 is made up of 14 amino acids. Deletions cut 4 bases from V and 3 bases from J, with 12 bases between. Germline V gene sequence: CDR1 SNHLY, CDR2 FYNNEI. CDR3 nucleotides: TGTGCCAGCAGTGTGGAGACTCGATACTATGGCTACACCTTC. Its translation is CASSVETRYYGYTF.

CDR3 protein: CASSSEQGFEQYF. The CDR3 nucleotides are TGTGCCAGCAGCTCCGAGCAGGGCTTCGAGCAGTACTTC. The chain links TRBV7-9 to TRBJ2-7, with a tentative D call TRBD1 (5 bases). The ends were cut back, 4 bases at V and 6 bases at J, with 13 bases in the middle. CDR3 length: 13 residues. Germline CDR1 SEHNR, CDR2 FQNEAQ (reference sequence).

This clone was observed once. The chain uses TRBV7-9 and TRBJ1-4; D is perhaps TRBD1 (5 bases). V lost 0 bases and J 4 bases, leaving 9 bases between the germline ends. Germline assignment: CDR1 SEHNR and CDR2 FQNEAQ (reference sequence). The CDR3 is 15 residues long. Here the CDR3 reads CASSLARRGNEKLFF. DNA of the CDR3: TGTGCCAGCAGCTTAGCGAGAAGGGGTAATGAAAAACTGTTTTTT.

The chain carries TRBV20-1 and TRBJ1-1, with D maybe TRBD1 (5 bases). V gave up 3 bases and J gave up 5 bases, with 13 bases separating them. CDR3 length: 13 amino acids. CDR1 and CDR2 from the germline V gene are DFQATT and SNEGSKA (reference sequence). As DNA, the CDR3 is TGCAGTGCTAGTTTCGGGGCTATTACTGAAGCTTTCTTT. Its protein product is CSASFGAITEAFF.

V gene TRBV6-1 combines with J gene TRBJ2-7; a weak D match, TRBD1 (5 bases). The germline V and J ends were trimmed by 2 bases and 5 bases, with 13 bases remaining between them. This CDR3 contains 14 residues. The germline V gene has CDR1 MNHNS and CDR2 SASEGT. Written as DNA, the CDR3 is TGTGCCAGCAGTGAATTCGCAGGGCCAGACGAGCAGTACTTC. It translates to CASSEFAGPDEQYF.

The chain joins TRBV6-4 to TRBJ2-1, with 9 bases fitting TRBD2. V shed 3 bases, J shed 4 bases, and the junction held 4 bases outside the gene matches. Germline CDR1 reads MRHNA; CDR2 reads SNTAGT. This CDR3 is built from 15 residues. This CDR3 is CASSEIAGAYNEQFF. The CDR3 nucleotides are TGTGCCAGCAGTGAGATAGCGGGGGCATACAATGAGCAGTTCTTC.

The chain couples TRBV29-1 to TRBJ2-3; D gene unclear. The CDR3 spans 13 residues. V was cut by 8 bases and J by 0 bases, with 12 bases left in between. The germline CDR1 and CDR2 sequences are SQVTM and ANQGSEA. The CDR3 DNA is TGCAGCTCGGAGTCTCCTAGCACAGATACGCAGTATTTT. Its translation is CSSESPSTDTQYF.

The rearrangement joins TRBV6-5 to TRBJ1-1, with 9 bases identical to TRBD1. V lost 8 bases, J lost 4 bases, and 8 bases stayed unmatched. The CDR3 length is 14 residues. CDR1 and CDR2 (germline): MNHEY, SVGAGI. The chain's CDR3 is CASWFGTGFTEAFF. Here the CDR3 DNA reads TGTGCCAGCTGGTTCGGGACAGGGTTCACTGAAGCTTTCTTT.

The chain has TRBV10-1 and TRBJ2-4; no clear D. With 0 bases removed from V and 2 bases from J, the gap between germline ends came to 8 bases. Germline CDR1 and CDR2: WNHNN and SYGVQD (reference sequence). The CDR3 length is 15 residues. The CDR3 spells CASSESGSPKNIQYF. The DNA of the CDR3 is TGCGCCAGCAGTGAGTCAGGGTCCCCCAAAAACATTCAGTACTTC.

This sequence joins TRBV7-9 and TRBJ1-6, with a possible D match to TRBD1 (6 bases). The length of the CDR3 is 14 residues. CDR1 is SEHNR and CDR2 is FQNEAQ in the germline V gene (reference sequence). The V gene lost 1 base and the J gene lost 10 bases, with 11 bases spanning the gap. This CDR3 is CASSLVGTYSPLHF. The DNA for the CDR3 is TGTGCCAGCAGCTTAGTCGGGACATACTCACCCCTCCACTTT.